The 20 T cell receptor beta chains below all came from one sample that was sequenced in a study of Graves' ophthalmopathy and Graves' hyperthyroidism. Amplification from RNA transcripts yielded the TCR beta CDR3 regions. HTBI primers were employed in first-round RT-PCR, then a second-round multiplex PCR followed. TCRdb ran MiXCR on the multiplex PCR reads and lists one entry per CDR3 protein. The sample carries some 210,000 distinct CDR3 sequences, 25% to 35% recorded once. Sequences were obtained from peripheral blood. All receptors derive from a middle-aged man with Graves' ophthalmopathy.

The sample holds many counts of this clonotype. The chain carries TRBV6-6 and TRBJ1-1; 7 bases agree with TRBD1. The V gene end was trimmed by 2 bases and the J gene end by 0 bases; junction bases not matched to a gene: 18. Germline V gives CDR1 MNHNY, CDR2 SVGAGI (reference sequence). CDR3 length equals 20 residues. As DNA, the CDR3 is TGTGCCAGCAGTTACCCGCTCCGTGGGAGGGGGCCTACAATGAACACTGAAGCTTTCTTT. This encodes CASSYPLRGRGPTMNTEAFF.

This clonotype was seen repeatedly, ten times or more. J is TRBJ2-7 and V is TRBV4-1, with 12 bases matching TRBD2. With 1 base clipped from V and 3 bases from J, the junction kept 4 bases outside the gene matches. This CDR3 is built from 16 residues. The germline V gene encodes CDR1 MGHRA and CDR2 YSYEKL. CDR3 DNA: TGCGCCAGCAGCCAAGCGGGGACTAGCGGGTACTACGAGCAGTACTTC. Translation: CASSQAGTSGYYEQYF.

The rearrangement uses TRBV28 and TRBJ1-6; TRBD1 agrees at 8 bases. V shed 7 bases and J 7 bases; nucleotides not matched to a gene: 6. Germline assignment: CDR1 MDHEN and CDR2 SYDVKM. The CDR3 is made up of 14 amino acids. The CDR3 sequence is CASTSRGRNSPLHF. CDR3 coding DNA: TGTGCCAGCACGAGCAGGGGGCGAAATTCACCCCTCCACTTT.

This clonotype was counted many times. The chain carries TRBV5-5 and TRBJ2-5; D might be TRBD1 or TRBD2, each matching 7 bases. The V and J ends lost 2 bases and 7 bases respectively, with 12 bases between them. This CDR3 is built from 13 residues. Per germline, CDR1 SGHKS and CDR2 YYEKEE (reference sequence). CDR3 amino acids: CASSFDREGTQYF. The DNA for the CDR3 is TGTGCCAGCAGCTTCGACAGGGAGGGGACCCAGTACTTC.

This clonotype came up many times. A much larger clone lies one base from this, so it may be a read error. The chain carries TRBV28 and TRBJ2-5; the D is unclear. The CDR3 extends over 14 amino acids. Germline lookup yields CDR1 MDHEN and CDR2 SYDVKM. For the CDR3, the DNA is TGTGTCAGCAGTTTAGTGGCAGTCCAAGAGACCCAGTACTTC. This codes for CVSSLVAVQETQYF. Supplemented by reference TRBV28 and TRBJ2-5, the full variable domain reads DVKVTQSSRYLVKRTGEKVFLECVQDMDHENMFWYRQDPGLGLRLIYFSYDVKMKEKGDIPEGYSVSREKKERFSLILESASTNQTSMYLCVSSLVAVQETQYFGPGTRLLVL.

This clonotype was counted many times. J is TRBJ2-7 and V is TRBV6-2 or TRBV6-3; D perhaps matches TRBD2 (6 bases). There are 14 residues in the CDR3. Germline assignment: CDR1 MNHEY and CDR2 SVGEGT. V shed 6 bases and J shed 1 base, with 13 bases lying between them. The CDR3 sequence is CASRGAEGSYEQYF. The CDR3 coding sequence is TGTGCCAGCAGAGGAGCGGAGGGTTCCTACGAGCAGTACTTC.

Ten or more counts support this clonotype. This sequence joins TRBV6-5 and TRBJ2-5; D is unresolved. V was cut by 2 bases and J by 2 bases, with 12 bases left in between. This CDR3 is 15 amino acids long. Germline CDR1 MNHEY, CDR2 SVGAGI. This CDR3 reads CASSYGRRMQETQYF. CDR3 nucleotides: TGTGCCAGCAGTTACGGCCGACGGATGCAAGAGACCCAGTACTTC.

The table lists this clonotype with many counts. The gene calls are TRBV6-5 and TRBJ2-7; D not resolved. There are 16 residues in the CDR3. Germline-derived CDR1 and CDR2 are MNHEY and SVGAGI. The V gene lost 0 bases and the J gene lost 0 bases, with 12 bases spanning the gap. DNA of the CDR3: TGTGCCAGCAGTTACTCGAGTCTGGAGAGCTCCTACGAGCAGTACTTC. This translates into CASSYSSLESSYEQYF.

The J gene is TRBJ1-5, the V gene TRBV12-5; 8 positions match TRBD1. The CDR3 loop spans 16 amino acids. Germline V CDR1 and CDR2: LGHNT, FRNRAP. The ends lost 6 bases at V and 5 bases at J; junction bases unmatched: 12. The chain's CDR3 is CASGTAAGQGDQPQHF. As DNA, the CDR3 is TGTGCTAGTGGGACGGCCGCTGGACAGGGAGATCAGCCCCAGCATTTT.

In its sample, this clonotype was seen many times. The genes are TRBV4-2 and TRBJ2-7, with TRBD2 as a possible D gene (6 bases). CDR1 is LGHNA, CDR2 YNFKEQ, per germline. The V end was cut by 0 bases, the J end by 4 bases, with 13 bases between. The CDR3 sequence is 15 residues long. DNA for the CDR3: TGTGCCAGCAGCCAAGAAGTTAGCGGAGTGTACGAGCAGTACTTC. It translates to CASSQEVSGVYEQYF.

This clonotype was recorded at least ten times. The genes are TRBV5-1 and TRBJ2-7; 9 positions agree with TRBD1. Unmatched junction bases numbered 9, after V lost 4 bases and J lost 1 base. The germline V gene encodes CDR1 SGHRS and CDR2 YFSETQ. The length of the CDR3 is 16 residues. The CDR3 loop is CASSPSGTGMSYEQYF. The CDR3, as DNA: TGCGCCAGCAGCCCCTCCGGGACAGGGATGTCCTACGAGCAGTACTTC. The full variable domain, rest sourced from reference TRBV5-1 and TRBJ2-7, is KAGVTQTPRYLIKTRGQQVTLSCSPISGHRSVSWYQQTPGQGLQFLFEYFSETQRNKGNFPGRFSGRQFSNSRSEMNVSTLELGDSALYLCASSPSGTGMSYEQYFGPGTRLTVT.

The rearrangement joins TRBV19 to TRBJ1-2, with D unclear. The CDR3 is 12 residues long. In germline, CDR1 is LNHDA, CDR2 SQIVND (reference sequence). Trimming pared 11 bases from V and 1 base from J, leaving 11 bases between. The CDR3 DNA is TGTGCCTCCAATAGGGATAACTATGGCTACACCTTC. This gives the protein CASNRDNYGYTF. The full variable domain, in which reference TRBV19 and TRBJ1-2 provide the parts outside the CDR3, is DGGITQSPKYLFRKEGQNVTLSCEQNLNHDAMYWYRQDPGQGLRLIYYSQIVNDFQKGDIAEGYSVSREKKESFPLTVTSAQKNPTAFYLCASNRDNYGYTFGSGTRLTVV.

This clonotype was detected ten times or more. The J gene is TRBJ2-5, the V gene TRBV4-2; no clear D gene. V lost 1 base, J lost 3 bases, and 6 bases lay in between. Germline CDR1 reads LGHNA; CDR2 reads YNFKEQ. The CDR3 extends over 13 amino acids. The CDR3 DNA sequence: TGTGCCAGCAGCCAAGGTCAGGAAGAGACCCAGTACTTC. It encodes CASSQGQEETQYF.

This clonotype was seen repeatedly, ten times or more. The J gene is TRBJ2-2, the V gene TRBV27; D could derive from TRBD1 or TRBD2 (5 bases each). The CDR3 extends over 12 amino acids. Germline CDR1 MNHEY, CDR2 SMNVEV (reference sequence). The V and J ends lost 7 bases and 12 bases respectively, with 15 bases between them. CDR3 sequence: CASTSGSGKLFF. CDR3 nucleotides: TGTGCCAGCACCAGCGGATCAGGGAAGCTGTTTTTT.

This clonotype was counted many times. V and J are TRBV4-1 and TRBJ2-5; D may correspond to TRBD1 or TRBD2 (5 bases each). Per germline, CDR1 MGHRA and CDR2 YSYEKL. The V end was cut by 0 bases, the J end by 4 bases, with 12 bases between. The CDR3 is 15 residues long. The CDR3 DNA reads as TGCGCCAGCAGCCAAGAGGGACGGTCTTTAGAGACCCAGTACTTC. Translating gives CASSQEGRSLETQYF.

The CDR3 coding sequence is TGTGCCAGCAGGCCCGGACAGGGGCCGAACACTGAAGCTTTCTTT. As protein: CASRPGQGPNTEAFF. The V and J genes are TRBV2 and TRBJ1-1, with 9 positions matching TRBD1. Germline V gene sequence: CDR1 SNHLY, CDR2 FYNNEI. The V gene end was trimmed by 6 bases and the J gene end by 1 base; junction bases not matched to a gene: 6. The CDR3 sequence is 15 residues long.

This clonotype was seen many times. The chain combines TRBV12-3 or TRBV12-4 with TRBJ2-7; a weak D match, TRBD1 (5 bases). CDR3 length: 16 residues. V dropped 2 bases and J dropped 2 bases, with 16 bases sitting between them. The CDR3 region has the DNA TGTGCCAGCAGTTTAAAGGACACCCTTTTGACCTACGAGCAGTACTTC. Its translation: CASSLKDTLLTYEQYF.

In its sample, this clonotype was seen many times. The rearrangement links TRBV12-3 or TRBV12-4 to TRBJ2-2; D call uncertain. This CDR3 is built from 14 residues. V lost 6 bases and J lost 2, with 10 bases in between. The CDR3 DNA sequence: TGTGCCAGCAGCCGGTCAGTAAACACCGGGGAGCTGTTTTTT. Its translation is CASSRSVNTGELFF.

This clonotype was found many times. This sequence joins TRBV20-1 and TRBJ2-2, with 12 bases matching TRBD2. Germline values: CDR1 DFQATT, CDR2 SNEGSKA (reference sequence). The CDR3 runs 15 residues. V lost 3 bases to trimming and J lost 4 bases; unmatched junction nucleotides: 3. CDR3 in DNA: TGCAGTGCTAGTATGGGACTAGCGGGCACCGGGGAGCTGTTTTTT. This translates into CSASMGLAGTGELFF.

The chain recombines TRBV28 with TRBJ1-3; 8 nucleotides line up with TRBD1. Germline V gives CDR1 MDHEN, CDR2 SYDVKM. The V gene end was trimmed by 6 bases and the J gene end by 5 bases; junction bases not matched to a gene: 6. This CDR3 spans 14 amino acids. The CDR3 DNA sequence: TGTGCCAGCAGATGGACAGGGATTAGAAACACCATATATTTT. This encodes CASRWTGIRNTIYF.